The 7 T cell receptor beta chains given below trace back to one sample, sequenced in a study of patients and donors after allogeneic stem cell transplantation. MiXCR was run by TCRdb on the RT-PCR reads, yielding one entry per CDR3 protein. The sample consists of 50,000 to 60,000 distinct CDR3 sequences, 13% of them appearing once. The sample comprised blood, either unsorted or a sorted T cell fraction (not recorded which). The receptors stem from a human donor who was either an allogeneic HSCT recipient or a stem cell or donor lymphocyte infusion donor (not recorded which). It is not recorded whose cells these are; they may come from a transplant donor.

In its sample, this clonotype was seen many times. The J gene is TRBJ1-4, the V gene TRBV18; D ambiguous. Trimming cost V 3 bases and J 6 bases, with 14 bases left between them. The CDR3 length is 15 residues. From germline, CDR1 is KGHSH and CDR2 LQKENI. CDR3: CASSPPGRADEKLFF. The CDR3 bases are TGTGCCAGCTCACCTCCCGGGCGGGCGGATGAAAAACTGTTTTTT.

This clonotype has ten or more counts. This sequence joins TRBV30 and TRBJ1-6, with 10 nucleotides matching TRBD1. Trimming cost V 3 bases and J 6 bases; bases outside gene matches: 2. Germline assignment: CDR1 GTSNPN and CDR2 SVGIG (reference sequence). The CDR3 is 14 residues long. The CDR3: CAWRRDRGNSPLHF. CDR3 bases: TGTGCCTGGAGACGGGACAGGGGTAATTCACCCCTCCACTTT.

There are many counts of this clonotype. The V gene is TRBV20-1, the J gene TRBJ2-7, with 7 bases identical to TRBD2. From germline, CDR1 is DFQATT and CDR2 SNEGSKA (reference sequence). CDR3 length equals 15 residues. Trimming took 3 bases from V and 3 from J; bases not matched to a gene: 11. CDR3 DNA sequence: TGCAGTGCTAGGCTCCCTAGCGGTGGTAGCTACGAGCAGTACTTC. Protein: CSARLPSGGSYEQYF.

This clonotype was picked up many times. The chain carries TRBV18 and TRBJ2-7; D perhaps matches TRBD1 (6 bases). The CDR3 has 12 amino acids. Germline lookup yields CDR1 KGHSH and CDR2 LQKENI. Trimming stripped 4 bases from V and 5 bases from J, with 9 bases between. The CDR3 loop is CASSLGQNEQYF. The CDR3 DNA reads TGTGCCAGCTCACTCGGACAGAACGAGCAGTACTTC.

Only a few counts were recorded for this clonotype. The chain links TRBV5-1 to TRBJ1-2; TRBD1 matches 10 bases. From germline, CDR1 is SGHRS and CDR2 YFSETQ. The CDR3 sequence is 15 residues long. The ends lost 4 bases at V and 5 bases at J; junction bases unmatched: 8. CDR3 DNA sequence: TGCGCCAGCAGCGATCGACAGGGGGCGGGTTATGGCTACACCTTC. Its translation: CASSDRQGAGYGYTF.

This clonotype was found many times. The rearrangement joins TRBV20-1 to TRBJ1-1; tentatively, D is TRBD1 (5 bases). The V gene lost 6 bases and the J gene lost 6 bases, with 14 bases spanning the gap. Germline lookup yields CDR1 DFQATT and CDR2 SNEGSKA (reference sequence). The CDR3 is 12 amino acids. The CDR3 region is CSAQGMLPEAFF. CDR3 bases: TGCAGTGCCCAGGGAATGTTACCTGAAGCTTTCTTT.

This clonotype was counted only a few times. This chain joins TRBV5-6 and TRBJ2-1; tentatively, D is TRBD1 (6 bases). Trimming removed 3 bases at V and 7 bases at J, with 17 bases between. Germline CDR1 SGHDT, CDR2 YYEEEE. The CDR3 length is 15 residues. The CDR3 reads CASSSDRTVGNEQFF. In nucleotides, the CDR3 is TGTGCCAGCAGCTCCGACAGGACAGTAGGGAATGAGCAGTTCTTC.